This is a list of T cell receptor beta chains from one sample in a study of blood T cells in healthy people across ages. Each CDR3 protein is one row after TCRdb ran MiXCR on the 5' RACE reads. The repertoire holds about a million distinct CDR3 sequences, with 45% to 50% as singletons. Sequencing was carried out using blood. All receptors derive from a man younger than 40 in good health. Each CDR3 is given without its conserved first and last residue. Each record gives: J gene, V gene, CDR3 protein.

TRBJ2-1	TRBV9	ASSGGLISYNEQF
TRBJ2-1	TRBV12-3/TRBV12-4	ASRRGGGSYNEQF
TRBJ2-4	TRBV5-4	ASSLFRGGGAKNIQY
TRBJ2-7	TRBV5-4	ASSLPGQEAEQY
TRBJ2-5	TRBV25-1	ASSDPSLGGLETQY
TRBJ2-7	TRBV27	ASSFLGGSSEQY
TRBJ1-2	TRBV2	ASSNRGGTLYGYT
TRBJ2-7	TRBV4-2	ASSQDYRVGHEQY
TRBJ2-7	TRBV10-3	AISESSTGPYEQY
TRBJ1-4	TRBV5-1	ASSLWGTGVSTNEKLF
TRBJ2-5	TRBV10-3	ATRLADQETQY
TRBJ1-6	TRBV5-1	ASSLEGRADSPLH